These 14 T cell receptor beta chains originate from one sample sequenced in a study of cytomegalovirus exposure and HLA in healthy donors (TCRdb year 2017). Library prep was done by the immunoSEQ multiplex PCR assay. The multiplex PCR relied on a mix of 60 forward primers for TCR Vbeta segments and 13 reverse primers for TCR Jbeta segments. The table comes from immuneACCESS by way of TCRdb, which keeps in-frame sequences with V and J called. Part of the clones is missing from these tables; in studies checked, under half for an unresolved V gene and the rest for unknown reasons. This sample lists tens of thousands of clones; around 80% were detected once. About 6% of the sample lies in the top ten. Sequenced material: PBMCs. Every receptor here comes from a man between 50 and 59 years old in good health and CMV-seronegative.

A word on this clone: Germline and junction disagree at one end, which may indicate a read error. The chain uses TRBV4-1 and TRBJ1-2; the match to TRBD1 covers 9 bases. The germline V gene encodes CDR1 MGHRA and CDR2 YSYEKL. The CDR3 consists of 16 residues. The CDR3 region is CASRQVGTGGDYGYTF. The CDR3 DNA reads TGCGCCAGCAGACAAGTGGGCACAGGGGGCGATTATGGCTACACCTTC.

This clone was counted a few times. The rearrangement links TRBV4-1 to TRBJ1-5, with 8 bases fitting TRBD1. Trimming removed 1 base from V and 5 bases from J; junction bases left unmatched: 7. Per germline, CDR1 MGHRA and CDR2 YSYEKL. The CDR3 is 16 residues long. The CDR3 coding sequence is TGCGCCAGCAGCCAAGGGGGACAGGTATTACATCAGCCCCAGCATTTT. This gives the protein CASSQGGQVLHQPQHF.

The gene calls are TRBV6-5 and TRBJ1-1; the D gene is possibly TRBD1 (5 bases). The CDR3 is 15 residues long. The germline CDR1 and CDR2 sequences are MNHEY and SVGAGI. The V end lost 6 bases, the J end lost 4 bases, and 18 bases lay between the germline ends. CDR3: CASRSLSRGGTEAFF. The CDR3 DNA reads TGTGCCAGCAGGTCGTTGTCCCGGGGGGGCACTGAAGCTTTCTTT.

The V gene is TRBV7-8, the J gene TRBJ2-1; TRBD2 agrees at 8 bases. Germline lookup yields CDR1 SGHVS and CDR2 FQNEAQ. CDR3 length equals 18 residues. Trimming took 2 bases from V and 0 from J; bases not matched to a gene: 9. The CDR3 sequence is CASSLRLAGTPSYNEQFF. In nucleotides, the CDR3 is TGTGCCAGCAGCTTAAGGCTAGCGGGTACGCCCTCCTACAATGAGCAGTTCTTC.

J is TRBJ2-3 and V is TRBV5-1; possible D gene TRBD2, 7 bases. Germline V gene lookup returns CDR1 SGHRS and CDR2 YFSETQ. The CDR3 spans 16 residues. The V end was cut by 6 bases, the J end by 0 bases, with 17 bases between. The CDR3 loop is CASTSGAGASTDTQYF. For the CDR3, the DNA is TGCGCCAGCACTTCAGGGGCGGGAGCTAGCACAGATACGCAGTATTTT.

This chain connects TRBV6-4 to TRBJ2-5; maybe TRBD2 (6 bases). This CDR3 is 16 amino acids long. Germline V lookup: CDR1 MRHNA, CDR2 SNTAGT. With 6 bases removed from V and 7 bases from J, the gap between germline ends came to 24 bases. In DNA, the CDR3 is TGTGCCAGCAGGAAAGTAGTAGCGGAAGAGGTTGCGACCCAGTACTTC. Its protein product is CASRKVVAEEVATQYF.

The chain combines TRBV4-3 with TRBJ2-2, with D tentatively TRBD2 (6 bases). Germline values: CDR1 LGHNA, CDR2 YSLEER. V was cut by 4 bases and J by 5 bases, with 20 bases left in between. This CDR3 has 17 amino acids. CDR3 in DNA: TGCGCCAGCAGCCGCCAGACGGGGGAGTTAGGTACCGGGGAGCTGTTTTTT. Amino acids: CASSRQTGELGTGELFF.

This clone is a singleton in its sample. The V and J genes are TRBV5-1 and TRBJ2-5, with 11 bases fitting TRBD2. J was trimmed by 5 bases and V by 3 bases; bases with no gene match: 6. In germline, CDR1 is SGHRS, CDR2 YFSETQ. This CDR3 is 15 amino acids long. Here the CDR3 reads CASSSSTSGKETQYF. Written as DNA, the CDR3 is TGCGCCAGCAGCTCCTCGACTAGCGGGAAGGAGACCCAGTACTTC. Combining the CDR3 with reference TRBV5-1 and TRBJ2-5 gives the whole variable domain KAGVTQTPRYLIKTRGQQVTLSCSPISGHRSVSWYQQTPGQGLQFLFEYFSETQRNKGNFPGRFSGRQFSNSRSEMNVSTLELGDSALYLCASSSSTSGKETQYFGPGTRLLVL.

The CDR3 DNA is TGTGCCAGCAGTCGTAACAGGGGCGCGAACACTGAAGCTTTCTTT. Its protein is CASSRNRGANTEAFF. V gene TRBV6-5 combines with J gene TRBJ1-1; TRBD1 agrees at 7 bases. J gave up 1 base and V 5 bases, and 7 bases lay outside the gene matches. Germline CDR1 MNHEY, CDR2 SVGAGI. This CDR3 is built from 15 residues.

J is TRBJ2-5 and V is TRBV28; 7 nucleotides match TRBD2. Germline-derived CDR1 and CDR2 are MDHEN and SYDVKM. The CDR3 totals 11 residues. Unmatched junction bases numbered 6, after V lost 6 bases and J lost 11 bases. The DNA of the CDR3 is TGTGCCAGCAGCGATCTCGGGGGGCAGTACTTC. Amino acid sequence: CASSDLGGQYF.

This chain joins TRBV30 and TRBJ1-1; D is uncertain. The germline CDR1 and CDR2 sequences are GTSNPN and SVGIG (reference sequence). The CDR3 has 14 residues. Trimming stripped 2 bases from V and 1 base from J, with 11 bases between. The CDR3 bases are TGTGCCTGGAGTTTCGGGTCGGGGAACACTGAAGCTTTCTTT. As protein: CAWSFGSGNTEAFF.

This clone was seen a handful of times. The J gene is TRBJ2-1, the V gene TRBV2; 7 positions match TRBD1. The CDR3 has 14 amino acids. Losses at the gene ends were 7 bases for V and 3 bases for J; bases not matched to a gene: 6. Germline-derived CDR1 and CDR2 are SNHLY and FYNNEI. CDR3 bases: TGTGCCAGCAACTGGGCAGGGGGCTACAATGAGCAGTTCTTC. This sequence encodes CASNWAGGYNEQFF.

This clone has just one count. The V call is TRBV18, the J call TRBJ1-1; 7 bases agree with TRBD1. CDR3 length: 14 residues. V was pared by 3 bases and J by 4 bases, with 5 bases of the junction left unmatched. Germline CDR1 KGHSH, CDR2 LQKENI. The CDR3 loop reads CASSPTGEATEAFF. In DNA form, the CDR3 reads TGTGCCAGCTCACCTACAGGGGAGGCCACTGAAGCTTTCTTT.

Written as DNA, the CDR3 is TGCGCCAGGACGTCGTGGAGGTCTAACACTGAAGCTTTCTTT. Residues: CARTSWRSNTEAFF. V and J are TRBV10-1 and TRBJ1-1, with D unresolved. The germline V gene has CDR1 WNHNN and CDR2 SYGVQD (reference sequence). The CDR3 is 14 amino acids. The ends were cut back, 9 bases at V and 2 bases at J, with 16 bases in the middle.